This T cell receptor beta chain stems from a study of T cell repertoires in aging, cancer and after chemotherapy. Study-wide results and limits: Rebound thymic output was suggested by rising median generation probability during chemotherapy in each cancer cohort. Untreated cancer patients had significantly lower blood TCR diversity than age-matched healthy donors.

Multiplex touch-down PCR with TRB-A/B primers amplified rearranged V-D-J TRB sequences. One entry per CDR3 protein, called by TCRdb with MiXCR from the multiplex PCR reads. The sample lists 2,800 or so distinct CDR3 sequences; 20% to 30% were seen once. Notes on this clonotype: Its antigen is still unknown. A clone one base away is much larger, so this may be a read error.

TCR beta rearrangements were amplified from peripheral blood genomic DNA. The sequencing sample was made of blood. The TCR was taken from a human donor in good health.

The CDR3, as DNA: TGTGCCACCAGACATGGTCCTAATTCACCCCTCCACTTT. Protein product: CATRHGPNSPLHF. This chain connects TRBV6-5 to TRBJ1-6; unclear D gene. The germline gives CDR1 MNHEY, CDR2 SVGAGI. This CDR3 comprises 13 residues. V gave up 10 bases and J gave up 6 bases, with 13 bases separating them.